These 2 T cell receptor beta chains share one sample of origin, sequenced in a study of early stage breast cancer tumors (dated by TCRdb to about 2017). Receptor amplification or capture employed the immunoSEQ multiplex PCR assay. This is the immuneACCESS table as TCRdb keeps it, with only in-frame sequences that have V and J called. A part of the clones is gone; compared with another copy, unresolved V genes explain less than half, and the rest is unexplained. This sample is represented by 28,000 or so clones; more than 65% of them were singletons. Jointly, the top ten make up roughly 4.5% of the sample. The sequencing sample was made of blood. The receptors were gathered from a person aged 35-49 years with breast cancer.

The V call is TRBV7-3, the J call TRBJ1-3, with D maybe TRBD1 (6 bases). The length of the CDR3 is 16 residues. The ends were cut back, 3 bases at V and 3 bases at J, with 15 bases in the middle. Germline V gives CDR1 SGHTA, CDR2 FQGTGA. The CDR3 loop is CASSFRYRVFGNTIYF. Written as DNA, the CDR3 is TGTGCCAGCAGCTTTAGGTACAGGGTTTTTGGAAACACCATATATTTT.

The chain is built from TRBV29-1 and TRBJ2-6; D may be TRBD1 (5 bases). The CDR3 has 14 amino acids. V lost 6 bases and J 0 bases, leaving 9 bases between the germline ends. Germline CDR1 reads SQVTM; CDR2 reads ANQGSEA. The CDR3, as DNA: TGCAGCGTCCCAACAGGCTCTGGGGCCAACGTCCTGACTTTC. This encodes CSVPTGSGANVLTF.